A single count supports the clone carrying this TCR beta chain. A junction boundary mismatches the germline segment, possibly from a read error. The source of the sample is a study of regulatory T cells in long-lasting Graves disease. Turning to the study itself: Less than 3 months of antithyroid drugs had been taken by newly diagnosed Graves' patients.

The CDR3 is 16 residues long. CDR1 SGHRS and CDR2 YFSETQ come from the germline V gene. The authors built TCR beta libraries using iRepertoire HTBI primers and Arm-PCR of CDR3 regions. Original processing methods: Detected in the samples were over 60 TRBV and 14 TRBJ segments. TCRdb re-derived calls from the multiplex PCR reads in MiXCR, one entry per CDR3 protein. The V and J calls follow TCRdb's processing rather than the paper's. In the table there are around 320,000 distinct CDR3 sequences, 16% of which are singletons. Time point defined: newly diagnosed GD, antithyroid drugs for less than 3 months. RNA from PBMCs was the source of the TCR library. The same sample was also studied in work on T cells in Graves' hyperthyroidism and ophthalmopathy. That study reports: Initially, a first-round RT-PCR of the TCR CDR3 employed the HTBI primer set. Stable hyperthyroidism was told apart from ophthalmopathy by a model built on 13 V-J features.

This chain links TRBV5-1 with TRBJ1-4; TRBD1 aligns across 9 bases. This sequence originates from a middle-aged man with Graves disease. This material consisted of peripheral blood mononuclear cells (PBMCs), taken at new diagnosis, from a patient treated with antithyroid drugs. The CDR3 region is CASSRGQGLANAKLFF. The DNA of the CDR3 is TGCGCCAGCAGCCGGGGACAGGGACTTGCTAATGCAAAACTGTTTTTT. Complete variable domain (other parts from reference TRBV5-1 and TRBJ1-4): KAGVTQTPRYLIKTRGQQVTLSCSPISGHRSVSWYQQTPGQGLQFLFEYFSETQRNKGNFPGRFSGRQFSNSRSEMNVSTLELGDSALYLCASSRGQGLANAKLFFGSGTQLSVL.